The 13 T cell receptor beta chains below all came from one sample that was sequenced in a study of tumor-infiltrating lymphocytes in primary liver carcinoma. Total RNA (around 500 ng) served as template for TCR beta cDNA synthesis primed by a constant-region primer. Generation of the TCR beta libraries relied on three nested multiplex PCR rounds using slightly modified ARM-PCR. Each of the first two PCR rounds ran approximately 11 cycles with TRBV1-TRBV30 forward and C-beta reverse primers. MiXCR, applied by TCRdb to the multiplex PCR reads, yields one record per CDR3 protein. The sample includes fewer than 400,000 distinct CDR3 sequences, about 62% of them seen just once. For blood RNA, unsorted whole blood served as the source, and germline DNA was extracted too. What was sequenced was peripheral blood. The receptors shown here come from a man aged 35 to 55 with primary liver carcinoma and hepatitis B virus infection.

V gene TRBV5-1 combines with J gene TRBJ2-7; 8 nucleotides line up with TRBD2. CDR3 length: 15 residues. V shed 0 bases and J 0 bases; nucleotides not matched to a gene: 2. Looked up from germline, CDR1 is SGHRS and CDR2 is YFSETQ. The CDR3 protein is CASSLGSGSSYEQYF. CDR3 coding DNA: TGCGCCAGCAGCTTGGGAAGCGGGAGCTCCTACGAGCAGTACTTC.

This clonotype came up a few times. The V and J genes are TRBV12-3 or TRBV12-4 and TRBJ2-1, with 9 bases aligning to TRBD2. CDR3 length: 20 residues. Trimming took 2 bases from V and 0 from J; bases not matched to a gene: 14. The CDR3 bases are TGTGCCAGCAGTTTAATGGTCGGGGCTAGCGGGATCGTCTCCTACAATGAGCAGTTCTTC. Amino acids: CASSLMVGASGIVSYNEQFF.

In regard to this clonotype: Possible read error: a much larger clone is one base away. This chain links TRBV14 with TRBJ1-2; no clear D. This CDR3 has 13 amino acids. Trimming shortened V by 4 bases and J by 10 bases, and 16 bases separated the two germline ends. Germline CDR1 reads SGHDN; CDR2 reads FVKESK. The CDR3 loop reads CASSLARVGDYTF. CDR3 in DNA: TGTGCCAGCAGCCTCGCAAGGGTCGGAGACTACACCTTC. Variable domain in full (rest from reference TRBV14 and TRBJ1-2): EAGVTQFPSHSVIEKGQTVTLRCDPISGHDNLYWYRRVMGKEIKFLLHFVKESKQDESGMPNNRFLAERTGGTYSTLKVQPAELEDSGVYFCASSLARVGDYTFGSGTRLTVV.

Details on this clonotype: The germline gene is not matched at one end of the junction; a read error may be the cause. The chain couples TRBV6-1 to TRBJ2-2; D is perhaps TRBD2 (6 bases). This CDR3 has 13 amino acids. The germline gives CDR1 MNHNS, CDR2 SASEGT. The CDR3 loop is CASSEADTGGLFF. The CDR3 DNA is TGTGCCAGCAGTGAAGCTGACACCGGGGGGCTGTTTTTT.

This clonotype was counted ten times or more. V and J are TRBV6-2 or TRBV6-3 and TRBJ1-2; D call uncertain. The CDR3 length is 13 residues. V was trimmed by 2 bases and J by 2 bases, leaving 6 bases between them. CDR1 is MNHEY, CDR2 SVGEGT, per germline. CDR3 residues: CASSYNGNYGYTF. In nucleotides, the CDR3 is TGTGCCAGCAGTTACAACGGAAACTATGGCTACACCTTC.

Concerning this clonotype: This may be a read error, as it is one base from a much larger clone. The rearrangement links TRBV6-5 to TRBJ1-2; no clear D. The CDR3 runs to 12 residues. CDR1 is MNHEY, CDR2 SVGAGI, per germline. The V and J ends lost 11 bases and 3 bases respectively, with 13 bases between them. CDR3 sequence: CAGGLPDYGYTF. The CDR3 DNA reads as TGTGCCGGTGGGCTGCCGGACTATGGCTACACCTTC.

This clonotype was seen repeatedly, ten times or more. The rearrangement joins TRBV6-2 or TRBV6-3 to TRBJ2-1; D is possibly TRBD2 (6 bases). Germline V gene data show CDR1 as MNHEY and CDR2 as SVGEGT. CDR3 length equals 15 residues. V was trimmed by 4 bases and J by 9 bases, leaving 19 bases between them. CDR3 DNA sequence: TGTGCCAGCAGTTTCATGGGGGGTCCTCAGGGTGAGCAGTTCTTC. This codes for CASSFMGGPQGEQFF.

This clonotype was detected only a few times. This could be a read error, since a much larger clone is one nucleotide away. The rearrangement uses TRBV6-1 and TRBJ2-1, with 7 bases that match TRBD2. This CDR3 has 15 amino acids. Germline values: CDR1 MNHNS, CDR2 SASEGT. The CDR3 sequence is CASTLGGGAYSEQFF. CDR3 in DNA: TGTGCCAGCACCCTAGGCGGGGGAGCCTACAGTGAGCAGTTCTTC.

The chain has TRBV18 and TRBJ2-7, with 7 bases lining up with TRBD1. With 0 bases clipped from V and 5 bases from J, the junction kept 4 bases outside the gene matches. From germline, CDR1 is KGHSH and CDR2 LQKENI. The CDR3 contains 14 residues. For the CDR3, the DNA is TGTGCCAGCTCACCACCCGGACAGGCCCACGAGCAGTACTTC. Translated, it gives CASSPPGQAHEQYF.

This chain uses TRBV7-3 with TRBJ2-5; 10 bases line up with TRBD2. Per the germline V gene, CDR1 is SGHTA and CDR2 is FQGTGA. There are 15 residues in the CDR3. The V gene end was trimmed by 5 bases and the J gene end by 1 base; junction bases not matched to a gene: 4. The CDR3 loop is CASSRTSGTQETQYF. CDR3 nucleotide sequence: TGTGCCAGCAGCCGGACTAGCGGCACCCAAGAGACCCAGTACTTC. The variable domain in full, with the rest retrieved from reference TRBV7-3 and TRBJ2-5, is GAGVSQTPSNKVTEKGKYVELRCDPISGHTALYWYRQSLGQGPEFLIYFQGTGAADDSGLPNDRFFAVRPEGSVSTLKIQRTERGDSAVYLCASSRTSGTQETQYFGPGTRLLVL.

Worth noting for this clonotype: One junction end does not reproduce the germline sequence, and a read error may be involved. The CDR3, as DNA: TGCAGTGTTGTACGAGGACGGGGTGACTATGGCTACATCTTC. Its translation is CSVVRGRGDYGYIF. V and J are TRBV29-1 and TRBJ1-2; D is ambiguous. CDR1 SQVTM and CDR2 ANQGSEA come from the germline V gene. The CDR3 totals 14 residues.

Of note for this clonotype: This could be a read error, since a much larger clone is one nucleotide away. This chain uses TRBV29-1 with TRBJ1-1, with 7 bases lining up with TRBD1. The length of the CDR3 is 13 residues. Trimming removed 7 bases from V and 7 bases from J; junction bases left unmatched: 12. Per germline, CDR1 SQVTM and CDR2 ANQGSEA. Here the CDR3 reads CSGGQVSGIEAFF. CDR3 sequence (DNA): TGCAGCGGAGGACAGGTCTCGGGCATTGAAGCTTTCTTT. Full variable domain (remainder filled in from reference TRBV29-1 and TRBJ1-1): SAVISQKPSRDICQRGTSLTIQCQVDSQVTMMFWYRQQPGQSLTLIATANQGSEATYESGFVIDKFPISRPNLTFSTLTVSNMSPEDSSIYLCSGGQVSGIEAFFGQGTRLTVV.

This chain uses TRBV5-4 with TRBJ1-1; 10 nucleotides line up with TRBD1. Germline V gene data show CDR1 as SGHNT and CDR2 as YYREEE (reference sequence). The CDR3 runs 15 residues. The junction had 6 bases not matched to a gene; V was cut back by 4 bases and J by 3 bases. The CDR3 DNA sequence: TGTGCCAGCAGCCTCGGCGGGACAGGGGACACTGAAGCTTTCTTT. Its protein product is CASSLGGTGDTEAFF.